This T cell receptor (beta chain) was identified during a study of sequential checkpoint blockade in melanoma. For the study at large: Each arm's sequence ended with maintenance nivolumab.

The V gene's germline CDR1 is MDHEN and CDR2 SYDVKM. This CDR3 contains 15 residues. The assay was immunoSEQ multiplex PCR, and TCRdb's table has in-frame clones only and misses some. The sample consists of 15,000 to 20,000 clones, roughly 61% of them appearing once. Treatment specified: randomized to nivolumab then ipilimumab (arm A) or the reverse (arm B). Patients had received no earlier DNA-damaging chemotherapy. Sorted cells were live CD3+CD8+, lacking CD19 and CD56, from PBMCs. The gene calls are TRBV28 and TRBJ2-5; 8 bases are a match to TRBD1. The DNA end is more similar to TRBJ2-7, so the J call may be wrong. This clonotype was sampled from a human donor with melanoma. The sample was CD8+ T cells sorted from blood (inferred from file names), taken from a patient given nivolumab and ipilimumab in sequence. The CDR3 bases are TGTGCCAGCAGTTTACAGGGGGCTAATTTCTACGAGCAGTACTTC. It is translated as CASSLQGANFYEQYF.